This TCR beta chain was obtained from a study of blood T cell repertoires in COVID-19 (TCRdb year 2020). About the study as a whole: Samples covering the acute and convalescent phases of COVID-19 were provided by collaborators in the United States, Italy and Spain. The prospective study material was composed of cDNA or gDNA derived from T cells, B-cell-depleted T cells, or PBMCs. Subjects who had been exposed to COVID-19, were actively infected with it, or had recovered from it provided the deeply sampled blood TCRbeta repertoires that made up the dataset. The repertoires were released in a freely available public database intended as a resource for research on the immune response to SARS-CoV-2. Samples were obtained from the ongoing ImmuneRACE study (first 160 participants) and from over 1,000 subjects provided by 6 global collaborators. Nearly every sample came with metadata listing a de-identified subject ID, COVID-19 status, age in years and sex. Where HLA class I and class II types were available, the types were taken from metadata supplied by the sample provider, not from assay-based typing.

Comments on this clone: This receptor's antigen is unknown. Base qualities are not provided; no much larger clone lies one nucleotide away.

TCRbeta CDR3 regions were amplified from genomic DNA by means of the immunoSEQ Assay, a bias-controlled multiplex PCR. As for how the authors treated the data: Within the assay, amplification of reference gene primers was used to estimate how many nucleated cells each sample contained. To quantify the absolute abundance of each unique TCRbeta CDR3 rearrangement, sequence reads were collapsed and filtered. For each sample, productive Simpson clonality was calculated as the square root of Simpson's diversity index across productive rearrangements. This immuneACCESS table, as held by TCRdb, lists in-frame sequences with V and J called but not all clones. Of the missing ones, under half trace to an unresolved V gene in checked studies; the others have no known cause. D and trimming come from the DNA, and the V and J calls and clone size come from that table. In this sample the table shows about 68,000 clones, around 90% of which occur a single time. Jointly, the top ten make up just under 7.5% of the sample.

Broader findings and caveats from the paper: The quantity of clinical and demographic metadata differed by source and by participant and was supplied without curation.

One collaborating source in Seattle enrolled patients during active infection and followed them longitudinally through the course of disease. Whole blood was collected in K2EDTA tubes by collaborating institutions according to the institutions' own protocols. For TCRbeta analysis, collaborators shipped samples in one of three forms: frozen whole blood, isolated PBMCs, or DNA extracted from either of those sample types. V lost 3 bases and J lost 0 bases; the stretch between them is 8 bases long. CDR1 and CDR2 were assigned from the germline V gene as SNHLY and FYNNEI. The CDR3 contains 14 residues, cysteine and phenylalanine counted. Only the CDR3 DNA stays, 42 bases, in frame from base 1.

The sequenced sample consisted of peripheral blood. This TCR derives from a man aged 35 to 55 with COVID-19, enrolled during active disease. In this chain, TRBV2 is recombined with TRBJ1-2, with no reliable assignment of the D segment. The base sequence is TGTGCCAGCAGTGAGACTGGAGCTAACTATGGCTACACCTTC. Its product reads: CASSETGANYGYTF.